Following are 12 T cell receptor beta chains from one sample sequenced in a study of regulatory T cells. No antigen has been assigned to these receptors. The primer mix had 52 TRBV and 13 TRBJ primers. Libraries were prepared by immunoSEQ multiplex PCR; TCRdb keeps only in-frame clonotypes and omits some of them. Of tens of thousands of clones in the sample, over 75% were seen once. Study results and limitations: In CD3G-deficient patients, conventional CD4+ T cells were enriched for hydrophobic CDR3 residues at positions 6 and 7.

Source material: conventional CD4+ T cells sorted from blood. Receptors were obtained from a child under 18 with CD3G deficiency.

V and J are TRBV28 and TRBJ2-1; D perhaps matches TRBD2 (5 bases). Germline CDR1 and CDR2: MDHEN and SYDVKM. This CDR3 comprises 11 residues. Trimming took 3 bases from V and 9 from J, leaving 6 bases between them. The CDR3 nucleotides read TGTGCCAGCAGTTTTCGGGGTGAGCAGTTCTTC. It codes for CASSFRGEQFF.

The CDR3 region has the DNA TGTGCCAGCAGTGAAGTAGCGGGAAAAGGTCATCGTGCCGGGGAGCTGTTTTTT. Translated, it gives CASSEVAGKGHRAGELFF. The chain employs TRBV6-1 and TRBJ2-2, with TRBD2 identical over 8 bases. Germline V gene sequence: CDR1 MNHNS, CDR2 SASEGT. The CDR3 runs to 18 residues. The trim removed 1 base at V and 6 bases at J, leaving 13 bases unmatched.

This chain uses TRBV5-1 with TRBJ2-5, with a possible D match to TRBD2 (6 bases). V was pared by 0 bases and J by 4 bases, with 13 bases between. Germline V gene lookup returns CDR1 SGHRS and CDR2 YFSETQ. This CDR3 has 15 residues. The CDR3 DNA sequence: TGCGCCAGCAGCTTGGAATGGGGGAGGCGAGAGACCCAGTACTTC. It translates to CASSLEWGRRETQYF.

This chain links TRBV6-1 with TRBJ2-4, with D tentatively TRBD2 (6 bases). Germline CDR1 is MNHNS and CDR2 is SASEGT. V lost 6 bases to trimming and J lost 4 bases, with 13 bases between them. The length of the CDR3 is 14 residues. Here the CDR3 DNA reads TGTGCCAGCAGAGGCGGGACGGCAAAAAACATTCAGTACTTC. Protein: CASRGGTAKNIQYF.

On this clone itself: One junction end does not reproduce the germline sequence, and a read error may be involved. The rearrangement joins TRBV6-1 to TRBJ1-2, with a tentative D call TRBD1 (5 bases). Germline loops: CDR1 MNHNS, CDR2 SASEGT. This CDR3 contains 12 residues. This CDR3 is CASTGKARGCTF. CDR3 in DNA: TGTGCCAGCACGGGGAAAGCTAGGGGCTGCACCTTC.

The CDR3 loop is CASSGQGKYEQYF. The CDR3 DNA reads as TGTGCCAGCAGTGGACAGGGGAAGTACGAGCAGTACTTC. The chain carries TRBV6-1 and TRBJ2-5; 8 bases match TRBD1. Matching the DNA end better, TRBJ2-7 makes the J call doubtful. The CDR3 length is 13 residues. Germline V gene lookup returns CDR1 MNHNS and CDR2 SASEGT.

This clone has only one observation. This sequence joins TRBV28 and TRBJ1-5; TRBD1 agrees at 7 bases. J was trimmed by 6 bases and V by 4 bases; bases with no gene match: 9. This CDR3 has 15 residues. CDR1 and CDR2 (germline): MDHEN, SYDVKM. CDR3 in amino acids: CASSSQGLFRQPQHF. DNA for the CDR3: TGTGCCAGCAGTTCACAGGGGTTATTTCGTCAGCCCCAGCATTTT.

This clone has only one observation. The J gene is TRBJ1-1, the V gene TRBV28, with a weak D call TRBD1 (6 bases). V was trimmed by 3 bases and J by 1 base, leaving 15 bases between them. Germline CDR1 reads MDHEN; CDR2 reads SYDVKM. The CDR3 runs to 16 residues. CDR3 nucleotides: TGTGCCAGCAGTTTTGGGGGGGCGAGGGCGAACACTGAAGCTTTCTTT. Residues: CASSFGGARANTEAFF.

The chain employs TRBV19 and TRBJ2-6, with D possibly being TRBD1 or TRBD2 (5 bases each). The V gene's germline CDR1 is LNHDA and CDR2 SQIVND (reference sequence). The CDR3 sequence is 15 residues long. V gave up 3 bases and J gave up 2 bases, with 8 bases separating them. The CDR3 coding sequence is TGTGCCAGTAGTATCCGAGGGGCTGGGGCCAACGTCCTGACTTTC. Its protein product is CASSIRGAGANVLTF.

This clone has only one observation. The CDR3 bases are TGTGCCAGCAGTGAGTCCGGACGGCTGTACTTC. This sequence encodes CASSESGRLYF. The V and J genes are TRBV6-1 and TRBJ2-7; D is ambiguous. Germline CDR1 and CDR2: MNHNS and SASEGT. V lost 3 bases and J 12 bases, leaving 12 bases between the germline ends. The CDR3 spans 11 residues.

V is TRBV6-1 and J is TRBJ2-7; 7 bases align to TRBD1. This CDR3 spans 15 amino acids. Germline CDR1 is MNHNS and CDR2 is SASEGT. The V gene end was trimmed by 0 bases and the J gene end by 3 bases; junction bases not matched to a gene: 5. Here the CDR3 reads CASSEAYRGLYEQYF. DNA for the CDR3: TGTGCCAGCAGTGAAGCGTATAGGGGGCTCTACGAGCAGTACTTC.

The V call is TRBV6-6, the J call TRBJ2-7; the D call may be TRBD1 or TRBD2 (5 bases each). Trimming removed 6 bases at V and 3 bases at J, with 15 bases between. The CDR3 contains 14 residues. Per germline, CDR1 MNHNY and CDR2 SVGAGI (reference sequence). The CDR3 nucleotides read TGTGCCAGCAGACGGGACGGAACGAACTACGAGCAGTACTTC. It specifies CASRRDGTNYEQYF.